Listed here are 15 T cell receptor beta chains from one sample, sequenced in a study of T cell repertoires in cytomegalovirus infection. TCRdb analysed the reads with MiXCR anew, one entry per CDR3 protein. The sample includes 450,000 to 600,000 distinct CDR3 sequences, roughly 42% of them seen just once. These receptors have no known antigen. Sequencing was performed on cultured PBMCs, taken from culture after CMV antigen stimulation. All receptors come from a human donor in good health (CMV status not recorded). Some clones in this sample may be carry-over from other donors' samples.

The chain carries TRBV7-2 and TRBJ2-7, with 7 nucleotides matching TRBD1. J gave up 5 bases and V 5 bases, and 15 bases lay outside the gene matches. The germline V gene has CDR1 SGHTA and CDR2 FQGNSA. CDR3 size: 16 residues. In DNA form, the CDR3 reads TGTGCCAGCAGCATGAAAGGGACAGCGCCCTTGAACGAGCAGTACTTC. Translation: CASSMKGTAPLNEQYF.

The sample holds a few counts of this clonotype. CDR3 residues: CASTWGKDTQYF. CDR3 DNA sequence: TGTGCCAGCACCTGGGGGAAAGATACGCAGTATTTT. The chain recombines TRBV7-2 with TRBJ2-3, with D perhaps matching TRBD1 or TRBD2 (5 bases each). Germline V gene sequence: CDR1 SGHTA, CDR2 FQGNSA. Trimming removed 7 bases at V and 5 bases at J, with 10 bases between. The CDR3 loop spans 12 amino acids.

In its sample, this clonotype was seen a few times. V and J are TRBV5-1 and TRBJ1-1, with D possibly TRBD1 on 5 matching bases. CDR1 SGHRS and CDR2 YFSETQ come from the germline V gene. The CDR3 spans 15 residues. Between the trimmed V and J ends, which lost 4 bases and 10 bases, there was a span of 23 bases. CDR3: CASSGGKGDPVLAFF. CDR3 sequence (DNA): TGCGCCAGCAGCGGGGGAAAGGGCGACCCCGTGTTAGCTTTCTTT.

This clonotype showed up many times. The chain uses TRBV7-8 and TRBJ2-7; TRBD1 agrees at 8 bases. CDR1 and CDR2 (germline): SGHVS, FQNEAQ. The CDR3 totals 11 residues. Germline trimming cut 5 bases from V and 12 bases from J; bases unmatched to any gene: 6. The CDR3 loop is CASSPGTGVYF. The CDR3 coding sequence is TGTGCCAGCAGCCCCGGGACAGGCGTGTACTTC.

The rearrangement links TRBV6-1 to TRBJ2-3; 9 bases are a match to TRBD2. The CDR3 sequence is 16 residues long. Germline V CDR1 and CDR2: MNHNS, SASEGT. J gave up 2 bases and V 2 bases, and 5 bases lay outside the gene matches. Here the CDR3 reads CASSEWAGGYTDTQYF. Here the CDR3 DNA reads TGTGCCAGCAGTGAATGGGCGGGGGGGTACACAGATACGCAGTATTTT.

This chain links TRBV10-3 with TRBJ1-1; D gene uncertain. The V end lost 2 bases, the J end lost 3 bases, and 13 bases lay between the germline ends. The CDR3 length is 15 residues. Germline V lookup: CDR1 ENHRY, CDR2 SYGVKD. CDR3 sequence: CAISETAVRDTEAFF. The CDR3 bases are TGTGCCATCAGTGAGACAGCTGTTAGGGACACTGAAGCTTTCTTT.

The genes are TRBV7-9 and TRBJ2-2, with D perhaps TRBD2 (5 bases). The CDR3 loop spans 16 amino acids. CDR1 and CDR2 from the germline V gene are SEHNR and FQNEAQ (reference sequence). V was shortened by 5 bases and J by 2 bases, with 15 bases between the two germline ends. The CDR3 bases are TGTGCCAGCAGCCCAGAGGTGGGAGAAAACACCGGGGAGCTGTTTTTT. Translating gives CASSPEVGENTGELFF.

The genes are TRBV24-1 and TRBJ2-1; 13 bases are a match to TRBD2. The V gene end was trimmed by 4 bases and the J gene end by 4 bases; junction bases not matched to a gene: 3. The CDR3 is 16 amino acids. In germline, CDR1 is KGHDR, CDR2 SFDVKD. In DNA, the CDR3 is TGTGCCACCAGTGACTGGGGACTAGCGGGATACAATGAGCAGTTCTTC. Protein sequence: CATSDWGLAGYNEQFF.

The chain joins TRBV9 to TRBJ2-2; D is perhaps TRBD2 (5 bases). Germline CDR1 SGDLS, CDR2 YYNGEE. This CDR3 contains 13 residues. V shed 4 bases and J shed 6 bases, with 10 bases lying between them. The CDR3 sequence is CASSLWTAGELFF. The CDR3 bases are TGTGCCAGCAGCCTTTGGACTGCCGGGGAGCTGTTTTTT.

V gene TRBV7-2 combines with J gene TRBJ2-3; TRBD2 might be the D (6 bases). With 2 bases removed from V and 0 bases from J, the gap between germline ends came to 15 bases. The CDR3 runs 17 residues. Germline lookup yields CDR1 SGHTA and CDR2 FQGNSA. The CDR3 nucleotides read TGTGCCAGCAGCTTACCCGCCTTGGAGGGAAGCACAGATACGCAGTATTTT. Amino acids: CASSLPALEGSTDTQYF.

In its sample, this clonotype was seen a few times. The chain combines TRBV6-2 or TRBV6-3 with TRBJ2-5; the D gene is possibly TRBD2 (5 bases). V was pared by 6 bases and J by 1 base, with 15 bases between. CDR1 is MNHEY, CDR2 SVGEGT, per germline. The CDR3 has 15 residues. The CDR3 region is CASSPAEGIQETQYF. CDR3 coding DNA: TGTGCCAGCAGCCCCGCCGAGGGAATCCAAGAGACCCAGTACTTC.

The chain couples TRBV10-3 to TRBJ2-3, with D tentatively TRBD1 (6 bases). CDR1 and CDR2 from the germline V gene are ENHRY and SYGVKD. The CDR3 is 14 residues long. V dropped 5 bases and J dropped 4 bases, with 13 bases sitting between them. The CDR3 DNA is TGTGCCATCAGTCGGACAGTGCCGCCAGATACGCAGTATTTT. Protein: CAISRTVPPDTQYF.

The rearrangement joins TRBV5-1 to TRBJ1-1, with 8 bases lining up with TRBD1. After removal of 6 bases from V and 5 bases from J, the junction contained 9 bases not matched to a gene. This CDR3 contains 14 residues. Germline V lookup: CDR1 SGHRS, CDR2 YFSETQ. CDR3 sequence reads: CASNFGQGSTEAFF. CDR3 nucleotides: TGCGCCAGCAACTTTGGACAGGGCAGTACTGAAGCTTTCTTT.

This clonotype showed up just once. This rearrangement joins TRBV5-4 to TRBJ2-5; the match to TRBD2 covers 8 bases. V was clipped by 0 bases and J by 0 bases; unmatched bases: 4. Germline assignment: CDR1 SGHNT and CDR2 YYREEE (reference sequence). The CDR3 has 16 residues. This CDR3 reads CASSLVTGGNQETQYF. The CDR3 DNA is TGTGCCAGCAGCTTGGTAACGGGGGGGAACCAAGAGACCCAGTACTTC.

The V and J genes are TRBV7-9 and TRBJ1-1; unclear D gene. This CDR3 is 14 amino acids long. Deletions cut 5 bases from V and 0 bases from J, with 10 bases between. From germline, CDR1 is SEHNR and CDR2 FQNEAQ (reference sequence). The CDR3 DNA reads TGTGCCAGCAGCCCTGCTCCGTTGAACACTGAAGCTTTCTTT. Translating gives CASSPAPLNTEAFF.